The present entry profiles one TCR beta chain with its context. Its antigen remains unidentified. Its ends do not fully match the called genes, so a read error is possible. This sample stems from a study of Graves' ophthalmopathy and Graves' hyperthyroidism. Findings and limits, study-wide: The 13-signature model separated ophthalmopathy from stable hyperthyroidism at almost 90% sensitivity and roughly 83% specificity.

TCR beta CDR3 amplification used RNA transcripts. The first round was an RT-PCR with HTBI primers, and the second round was a multiplex PCR. TCRdb ran MiXCR on the multiplex PCR reads and lists one entry per CDR3 protein. The sample includes approximately 640,000 distinct CDR3 sequences, approximately 39% of them seen just once. Donors with ophthalmopathy: moderate-to-severe activity, CAS ≥3, NOSPECS ≥4, duration under 3 months. Exclusion applied to patients with other autoimmune diseases, uncontrolled infections, pregnancy or lactation. Around 9.9 ml of fresh blood yielded the PBMCs by density gradient. This CDR3 is built from 14 residues. In germline, CDR1 is SQVTM, CDR2 ANQGSEA.

This sequence was found in an adult man with Graves' ophthalmopathy. Sequencing was done on a sample of peripheral blood. The rearrangement links TRBV29-1 to TRBJ1-2; 7 bases line up with TRBD1. The CDR3 DNA reads as TGTGTCAGCACCCGGGACAGACATAACTATGGCTACACCTTC. This sequence encodes CVSTRDRHNYGYTF.